The 18 T cell receptor beta chains below all came from one sample that was sequenced in a study of T-cell reconstitution after alpha-beta-depleted transplantation in children (dated by TCRdb to the mid-2010s). The sample's treatment or condition label, in plain terms: allogeneic hematopoietic cell transplantation with graft depleted of TCRalphabeta T cells and CD19 B cells. The library was generated by PCR. Sequencer: Illumina HiSeq 2500. TCR library preparation used molecular barcoding, with unique molecular identifiers applied to normalize quantification of the TCRbeta repertoire. TCRdb trimmed the raw reads at Q25, called clones with MiXCR and kept productive beta chains. Rows are combined by CDR3 protein, so each entry shows the most common genes and DNA. The sample data list around 600,000 distinct CDR3 sequences, and under 30% of these were observed just once. The ten most abundant clones make up 13% to 15% of the sample.

This specimen consisted of PBMCs, mostly from graft donor cells, obtained 360 days after TCRalphabeta/CD19-depleted stem cell transplant. All receptors derive from a boy under two years old who had a stem cell transplant for acute myeloid leukemia, so the T cells may come from the graft donor.

The chain combines TRBV18 with TRBJ2-7; the match to TRBD1 covers 10 bases. This CDR3 spans 15 amino acids. V was clipped by 3 bases and J by 2 bases; unmatched bases: 4. The germline CDR1 and CDR2 sequences are KGHSH and LQKENI. This CDR3 is CASSPGQGPPYEQYV. CDR3 sequence (DNA): TGTGCCAGCTCACCGGGACAGGGGCCTCCCTACGAGCAGTACGTC.

In this sample, this clonotype turned up many times. V gene TRBV25-1 combines with J gene TRBJ2-7; 7 bases are a match to TRBD1. Trimming at V came to 5 bases and at J to 4 bases, leaving 5 bases not matched to a gene. The V gene's germline CDR1 is MGHDK and CDR2 SYGVNS. The CDR3 is 13 residues long. The CDR3 bases are TGTGCCAGCAGTCGGCAGGGGGAGTACGAGCAGTACTTC. Translated: CASSRQGEYEQYF.

This clonotype has ten or more counts. The CDR3 protein is CSARRGTVNTEAFF. Written as DNA, the CDR3 is TGCAGTGCTAGGAGAGGCACGGTGAACACTGAAGCTTTCTTT. The chain couples TRBV20-1 to TRBJ1-1; D remains unclear. Germline lookup yields CDR1 DFQATT and CDR2 SNEGSKA (reference sequence). Trimming pared 3 bases from V and 0 bases from J, leaving 11 bases between. The CDR3 sequence is 14 residues long.

This clonotype has only a few counts. This chain joins TRBV12-3 or TRBV12-4 and TRBJ1-3; D is undetermined. Trimming removed 6 bases at V and 5 bases at J, with 8 bases between. The CDR3 is 12 amino acids. The DNA for the CDR3 is TGTGCCAGCAGCCCCGGCCGAAACACCATATATTTT. As protein: CASSPGRNTIYF.

This clonotype was seen only a few times. The chain links TRBV12-3 or TRBV12-4 to TRBJ2-7; 7 positions match TRBD2. This CDR3 region has 13 residues. V gave up 5 bases and J gave up 6 bases; unmatched junction bases: 7. Here the CDR3 DNA reads TGTGCCAGCAGTGGGCAACTAGCGACCGAGCAGTACTTC. Translated, it gives CASSGQLATEQYF.

The chain carries TRBV24-1 and TRBJ2-5; maybe TRBD2 (6 bases). Trimming left V 3 bases short and J 4 bases short, with 17 bases between. Germline V gives CDR1 KGHDR, CDR2 SFDVKD. The CDR3 is 16 amino acids. The CDR3 bases are TGTGCCACCAGTGATCTGCGGAGGGGCCGGGGAGAGACCCAGTACTTC. Amino acid sequence: CATSDLRRGRGETQYF.

CDR3 sequence: CSVEESSEKLFF. The CDR3 DNA follows: TGCAGCGTTGAAGAAAGCAGTGAAAAACTGTTTTTT. The rearrangement joins TRBV29-1 to TRBJ1-4; D call uncertain. Germline CDR1 and CDR2: SQVTM and ANQGSEA. The CDR3 spans 12 residues. V was pared by 0 bases and J by 7 bases, with 6 bases between.

In this sample, this clonotype turned up many times. The V call is TRBV21-1, the J call TRBJ2-3; the D segment call TRBD1 is taken from the table without a DNA check. TRBV21-1 is a listed pseudogene. The CDR3 spans 14 residues. CDR3: CASSKRGGRDKQYF. In DNA, the CDR3 is TGTGCCAGCAGCAAAAGAGGGGGCAGGGATAAGCAGTATTTT.

As DNA, the CDR3 is TGTGCCTGGAGCCCTGGTGGACCCTCCTACGAGCAGTACTTC. Translating gives CAWSPGGPSYEQYF. The rearrangement links TRBV30 to TRBJ2-7; D remains ambiguous. Trimming removed 3 bases at V and 0 bases at J, with 12 bases between. CDR1 and CDR2 from the germline V gene are GTSNPN and SVGIG (reference sequence). The CDR3 runs 14 residues.

The chain recombines TRBV29-1 with TRBJ2-4; 11 bases agree with TRBD1. Germline CDR1 reads SQVTM; CDR2 reads ANQGSEA. The trim removed 7 bases at V and 4 bases at J, leaving 9 bases unmatched. The CDR3 is 15 amino acids. The CDR3 nucleotides are TGCAGCGCCCGGACAGGGGGCCACCAAAAAAACATTCAGTACTTC. As protein: CSARTGGHQKNIQYF.

The table lists this clonotype with many counts. Here the CDR3 DNA reads TGCGCCAGCAGCCAACTGGCTAGCGGGGGGGCCGGGGAGCTGTTTTTT. Amino acid sequence: CASSQLASGGAGELFF. The chain joins TRBV4-1 to TRBJ2-2; 12 nucleotides line up with TRBD2. The trim removed 2 bases at V and 6 bases at J, leaving 4 bases unmatched. The CDR3 is 16 amino acids. Germline V lookup: CDR1 MGHRA, CDR2 YSYEKL.

Ten or more counts support this clonotype. The genes are TRBV6-1 and TRBJ2-1; 10 bases fit TRBD2. The CDR3 is made up of 15 amino acids. V shed 4 bases, J shed 8 bases, and the junction held 8 bases outside the gene matches. The germline V gene encodes CDR1 MNHNS and CDR2 SASEGT. The CDR3 region is CASSVIASGGHEQFF. Here the CDR3 DNA reads TGTGCCAGCAGTGTAATCGCTAGCGGGGGACATGAGCAGTTCTTC.

In nucleotides, the CDR3 is TGTGCCAGCAGTTACTCAAACATCGGAACTGAAGCTTTCTTT. This translates into CASSYSNIGTEAFF. The V gene is TRBV6-5, the J gene TRBJ1-1; no reliable D call. Per the germline V gene, CDR1 is MNHEY and CDR2 is SVGAGI. V was cut by 0 bases and J by 5 bases, with 10 bases left in between. This CDR3 spans 14 amino acids.

This clonotype came up many times. The gene calls are TRBV7-2 and TRBJ2-3; TRBD2 aligns across 16 bases. This CDR3 region has 21 residues. Germline CDR1 and CDR2: SGHTA and FQGNSA. J gave up 1 base and V 5 bases, and 15 bases lay outside the gene matches. CDR3 sequence reads: CASSETLPGLAGGQRTDTQYF. CDR3 bases: TGTGCCAGCAGCGAAACCCTTCCGGGACTAGCGGGGGGGCAGCGCACAGATACGCAGTATTTT.

The V and J genes are TRBV20-1 and TRBJ2-5; the D call may be TRBD1 or TRBD2 (5 bases each). This CDR3 is built from 14 residues. Germline assignment: CDR1 DFQATT and CDR2 SNEGSKA (reference sequence). V dropped 3 bases and J dropped 5 bases, with 16 bases sitting between them. The CDR3 nucleotides read TGCAGTGCTAGTCTTCCGGGGACGGGGGAGACCCAGTACTTC. The encoded protein is CSASLPGTGETQYF.

J is TRBJ1-2 and V is TRBV12-3 or TRBV12-4; the D is unclear. This CDR3 is built from 13 residues. Deletions cut 1 base from V and 5 bases from J, with 8 bases between. CDR3 sequence: CASSLEDGYGYTF. The CDR3 DNA sequence: TGTGCCAGCAGTTTAGAGGATGGGTATGGCTACACCTTC.

The DNA of the CDR3 is TGCGCCAGCAGCCAAGATGCAGACCCAAACTATGGCTACACCTTC. Encoded protein: CASSQDADPNYGYTF. The chain recombines TRBV4-3 with TRBJ1-2; D ambiguous. Trimming shortened V by 0 bases and J by 2 bases, and 10 bases separated the two germline ends. Per the germline V gene, CDR1 is LGHNA and CDR2 is YSLEER. The CDR3 is 15 residues long.

This chain connects TRBV12-3 or TRBV12-4 to TRBJ1-1; TRBD1 aligns across 10 bases. The junction had 6 bases not matched to a gene; V was cut back by 11 bases and J by 3 bases. CDR3 length equals 13 residues. CDR3 coding DNA: TGTGCCTCCGACAGGGGGCTGGACACTGAAGCTTTCTTT. The encoded protein is CASDRGLDTEAFF.